Described below is a single T cell receptor (beta chain) sequence and its context. The antigen remains unidentified. This sample was included in a study of neoadjuvant anti-PD-1 for oral cavity cancer. Findings and caveats of the study: Post-nivolumab, blood T cell clonality was significantly elevated in non-responders.

The data were produced by immunoSEQ multiplex PCR, yet TCRdb's version contains in-frame clones alone and is incomplete. The repertoire has about 61,000 clones, roughly 84% of them found once; the top ten carry around 2.6%. The sequencing here drew on PBMCs, taken before nivolumab (anti-PD-1) treatment. This clonotype was obtained from a person aged 40 to 85 with oral cavity squamous cell carcinoma.

The CDR3 protein is CASSITPETGLNTEAFF. The CDR3 DNA reads as TGTGCCAGTAGTATAACCCCTGAGACAGGGCTGAACACTGAAGCTTTCTTT. The chain recombines TRBV19 with TRBJ1-1; 7 nucleotides match TRBD1. The V segment lost 2 bases and the J segment 0 bases; nucleotides outside the gene matches: 9. This CDR3 comprises 17 residues. Per the germline V gene, CDR1 is LNHDA and CDR2 is SQIVND (reference sequence).